This TCR beta chain comes out of a study of regulatory T cells in long-lasting Graves disease. Study results and limitations: When disease was persistent, TRBV28, TRBJ1-2 and TRBJ2-5 were the favored segments.

This clonotype was seen a few times. Its matching antigen is unknown. Time point defined: newly diagnosed GD, antithyroid drugs for less than 3 months. PBMCs provided the RNA from which the TCR library was made. To make TCR beta libraries, researchers used iRepertoire HTBI primers and Arm-PCR of CDR3 regions. Via MiXCR, TCRdb re-called the multiplex PCR reads, giving one row per CDR3 protein. The table includes about 470,000 distinct CDR3 sequences, about 17% detected once. Deletions cut 5 bases from V and 5 bases from J, with 19 bases between. The CDR3 is 15 residues long. Per the germline V gene, CDR1 is MNHNS and CDR2 is SASEGT. This sample was also put to use in a study of T cells in Graves' hyperthyroidism and ophthalmopathy. That study adds: HTBI primers were the set used in a first-round RT-PCR of the TCR CDR3. Most expanded thyroid clonotypes above 0.001 also appeared in blood.

Material: peripheral blood mononuclear cells (PBMCs), obtained at new diagnosis, from a patient treated with antithyroid drugs. The V gene is TRBV6-1, the J gene TRBJ2-7, with D perhaps matching TRBD2 (5 bases). The source is a man aged 40-50 years with Graves disease. The CDR3: CASSPSRGSVDEQYF. CDR3 nucleotides: TGTGCCAGCAGTCCATCCCGGGGAAGTGTTGACGAGCAGTACTTC.